This section outlines one T cell receptor beta chain sequence together with its context. The antigen is not known. Synthesis of TCR cDNA relied on 5'RACE template switching, which attached a universal primer site and UMIs. TCRdb reprocessed the 5' RACE reads via MiXCR and lists one record per CDR3 protein. Here the sample spans hundreds of thousands of distinct CDR3 sequences, about 19% being singletons. The source of the sample is a study of T cells after yellow fever vaccination. Study-level points and caveats: FACS-sorted repertoires might harbor abundant contaminating clonotypes from the bulk population.

Sample: PBMCs, taken 15 days after the yellow fever booster vaccination. The sequence was collected from a young man who received the YFV17D yellow fever vaccine.

The CDR3, as DNA: TGCAGTGCTACGAGGGACGCCTCTGGGGAGCAGTACTTC. Translation: CSATRDASGEQYF. The chain joins TRBV20-1 to TRBJ2-7; D could derive from TRBD1 or TRBD2 (5 bases each). The V and J ends lost 4 bases and 7 bases respectively, with 17 bases between them. Germline CDR1 and CDR2: DFQATT and SNEGSKA (reference sequence). The CDR3 has 13 amino acids.